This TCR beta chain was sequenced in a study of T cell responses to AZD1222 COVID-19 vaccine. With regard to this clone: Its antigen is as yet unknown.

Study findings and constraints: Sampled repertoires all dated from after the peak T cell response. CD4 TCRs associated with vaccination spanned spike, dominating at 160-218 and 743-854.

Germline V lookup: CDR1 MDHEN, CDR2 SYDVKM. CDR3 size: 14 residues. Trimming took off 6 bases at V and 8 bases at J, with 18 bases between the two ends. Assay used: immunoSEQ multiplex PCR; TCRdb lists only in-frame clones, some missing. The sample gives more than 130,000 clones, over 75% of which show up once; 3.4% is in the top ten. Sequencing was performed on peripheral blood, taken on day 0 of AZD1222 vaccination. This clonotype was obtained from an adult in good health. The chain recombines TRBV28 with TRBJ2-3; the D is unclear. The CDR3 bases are TGTGCCAGCAGCACCGTGTGGAAGGACCCTACGCAGTATTTT. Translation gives CASSTVWKDPTQYF. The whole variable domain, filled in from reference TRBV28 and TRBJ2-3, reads DVKVTQSSRYLVKRTGEKVFLECVQDMDHENMFWYRQDPGLGLRLIYFSYDVKMKEKGDIPEGYSVSREKKERFSLILESASTNQTSMYLCASSTVWKDPTQYFGPGTRLTVL.